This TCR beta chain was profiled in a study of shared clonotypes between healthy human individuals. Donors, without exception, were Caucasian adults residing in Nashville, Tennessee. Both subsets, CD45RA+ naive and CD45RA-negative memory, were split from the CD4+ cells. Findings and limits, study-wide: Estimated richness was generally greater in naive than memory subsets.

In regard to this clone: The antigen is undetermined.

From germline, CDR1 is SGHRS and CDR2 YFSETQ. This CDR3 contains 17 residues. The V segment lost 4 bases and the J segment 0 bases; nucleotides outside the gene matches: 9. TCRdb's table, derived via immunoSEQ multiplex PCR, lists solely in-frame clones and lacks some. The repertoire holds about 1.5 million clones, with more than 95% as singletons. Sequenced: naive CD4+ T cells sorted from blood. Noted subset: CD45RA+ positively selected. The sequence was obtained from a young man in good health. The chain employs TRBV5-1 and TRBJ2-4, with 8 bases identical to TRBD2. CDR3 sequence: CASSPKAGDLAKNIQYF. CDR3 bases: TGCGCCAGCAGCCCTAAAGCGGGGGACCTAGCCAAAAACATTCAGTACTTC. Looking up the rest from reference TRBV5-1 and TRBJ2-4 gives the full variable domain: KAGVTQTPRYLIKTRGQQVTLSCSPISGHRSVSWYQQTPGQGLQFLFEYFSETQRNKGNFPGRFSGRQFSNSRSEMNVSTLELGDSALYLCASSPKAGDLAKNIQYFGAGTRLSVL.